This entry lists 19 T cell receptor beta chains sequenced from one sample in a study of OX40 agonist ivuxolimab in advanced cancers. Assay used: immunoSEQ multiplex PCR; TCRdb lists only in-frame clones, some missing. The top ten clones hold roughly 0.85% of a sample with roughly 120,000 clones, 92% of them seen once. The source material was CD4+ or CD8+ T cells sorted from blood, sampled in a trial of the OX40 agonist ivuxolimab. These TCRs come from an adult with an advanced solid tumor such as melanoma, head and neck, liver or kidney cancer.

The J gene is TRBJ2-1, the V gene TRBV14, with unresolved D. Germline V gene data show CDR1 as SGHDN and CDR2 as FVKESK. The CDR3 is 12 residues long. V was clipped by 4 bases and J by 8 bases, with 9 bases between them. This CDR3 reads CASSPSSHEQFF. The CDR3 DNA reads as TGTGCCAGCAGCCCCAGCAGCCATGAGCAGTTCTTC.

V usage is TRBV30 and J usage is TRBJ2-4, with D possibly matching TRBD2 (6 bases). The CDR3 length is 15 residues. Trimming removed 1 base from V and 0 bases from J, with 10 bases in between. Germline V gene data show CDR1 as GTSNPN and CDR2 as SVGIG (reference sequence). CDR3 nucleotides: TGTGCCTGGAGTGGTAGCGGTAAAGCCAAAAACATTCAGTACTTC. This gives the protein CAWSGSGKAKNIQYF.

This clone is a singleton in its sample. The chain uses TRBV27 and TRBJ1-5; D is unresolved. CDR1 is MNHEY, CDR2 SMNVEV, per germline (reference sequence). V was pared by 3 bases and J by 3 bases, with 15 bases between. The CDR3 extends over 16 amino acids. For the CDR3, the DNA is TGTGCCAGCAGTTTGATAGGAGGAAGGGTCAATCAGCCCCAGCATTTT. Its protein product is CASSLIGGRVNQPQHF.

The genes are TRBV4-1 and TRBJ2-3; 8 bases fit TRBD2. J lost 3 bases, V lost 0 bases, and 11 bases had no gene match. Germline V CDR1 and CDR2: MGHRA, YSYEKL. This CDR3 is built from 18 residues. Here the CDR3 reads CASSQETLSGRATDTQYF. The CDR3 DNA reads TGCGCCAGCAGCCAAGAAACTCTAAGCGGGAGAGCGACAGATACGCAGTATTTT.

V and J are TRBV6-4 and TRBJ2-1; D unresolved. The CDR3 is 14 residues long. Trimming removed 8 bases at V and 2 bases at J, with 13 bases between. The germline V gene encodes CDR1 MRHNA and CDR2 SNTAGT. The CDR3 DNA follows: TGTGCCAGCGCCCCCAGCAGTCCCTACAATGAGCAGTTCTTC. Residues: CASAPSSPYNEQFF.

This clone was detected once. The chain carries TRBV28 and TRBJ2-1; no clear D gene. Germline V CDR1 and CDR2: MDHEN, SYDVKM. The CDR3 contains 15 residues. The germline V and J ends were trimmed by 4 bases and 5 bases, with 15 bases remaining between them. CDR3 region: CASSYDGVYNNEQFF. The CDR3 DNA sequence: TGTGCCAGCAGTTACGACGGAGTTTACAACAATGAGCAGTTCTTC.

The rearrangement links TRBV11-3 to TRBJ2-2, with TRBD2 as a possible D gene (6 bases). Trimming removed 5 bases from V and 8 bases from J, with 15 bases in between. Germline assignment: CDR1 SGHNT and CDR2 YENEEA. The CDR3 totals 14 residues. As DNA, the CDR3 is TGTGCCAGCAGCCGGGGGACTGGGTCGGGGGAGCTGTTTTTT. Translating it yields CASSRGTGSGELFF.

The rearrangement joins TRBV21-1 to TRBJ2-7. TRBV21-1 is a pseudogene. The length of the CDR3 is 15 residues. In DNA form, the CDR3 reads TGTGCCAGCAGCAAAGACGGACGCCGGAGATACGAGCAGTACTTC. Its protein is CASSKDGRRRYEQYF.

This clone came up a few times. J is TRBJ2-7 and V is TRBV5-4, with D tentatively TRBD1 or TRBD2 (5 bases each). V was cut by 4 bases and J by 4 bases, with 21 bases left in between. This CDR3 is built from 16 residues. The germline V gene encodes CDR1 SGHNT and CDR2 YYREEE (reference sequence). The CDR3 bases are TGTGCCAGCAGCCTAGAGGGGAAAGCATCAGGGTACGAGCAGTACTTC. Translated: CASSLEGKASGYEQYF. Combining the CDR3 with reference TRBV5-4 and TRBJ2-7 gives the whole variable domain ETGVTQSPTHLIKTRGQQVTLRCSSQSGHNTVSWYQQALGQGPQFIFQYYREEENGRGNFPPRFSGLQFPNYSSELNVNALELDDSALYLCASSLEGKASGYEQYFGPGTRLTVT.

This clone was recorded a few times. V gene TRBV5-1 combines with J gene TRBJ1-2; no reliable D call. From germline, CDR1 is SGHRS and CDR2 YFSETQ. The CDR3 has 14 amino acids. V was trimmed by 4 bases and J by 0 bases, leaving 10 bases between them. The CDR3 protein is CASSPSGSNYGYTF. Here the CDR3 DNA reads TGCGCCAGCAGCCCCTCCGGGTCTAACTATGGCTACACCTTC.

The sample holds one count of this clone. The chain links TRBV7-3 to TRBJ1-1; a weak D match, TRBD1 (6 bases). This CDR3 is built from 14 residues. The V and J ends lost 4 bases and 4 bases respectively, with 13 bases between them. Looked up from germline, CDR1 is SGHTA and CDR2 is FQGTGA. CDR3 in DNA: TGTGCCAGCAGCTATCAGGGGAAGGGCACTGAAGCTTTCTTT. Protein sequence: CASSYQGKGTEAFF. The entire variable domain, with the rest obtained from reference TRBV7-3 and TRBJ1-1, is as follows: GAGVSQTPSNKVTEKGKYVELRCDPISGHTALYWYRQSLGQGPEFLIYFQGTGAADDSGLPNDRFFAVRPEGSVSTLKIQRTERGDSAVYLCASSYQGKGTEAFFGQGTRLTVV.

The V call is TRBV19, the J call TRBJ2-5, with D possibly matching TRBD1 (6 bases). The J call is doubtful: the DNA matches TRBJ2-7 better. The CDR3 has 15 amino acids. Germline assignment: CDR1 LNHDA and CDR2 SQIVND (reference sequence). This CDR3 reads CASSPGQLFYYEQYF. In nucleotides, the CDR3 is TGTGCCAGTAGTCCAGGACAGCTGTTTTATTACGAGCAGTACTTC.

This clone has only one observation. The V and J genes are TRBV6-6 and TRBJ2-7; TRBD1 aligns across 9 bases. CDR3 length: 16 residues. V lost 5 bases to trimming and J lost 6 bases; unmatched junction nucleotides: 14. Germline loops: CDR1 MNHNY, CDR2 SVGAGI (reference sequence). The DNA of the CDR3 is TGTGCCAGCAGTAAGTCCCGGGACAGGGACCAGGTCGAGCAGTACTTC. It codes for CASSKSRDRDQVEQYF.

The chain joins TRBV11-2 to TRBJ1-1; the D gene is possibly TRBD1 (5 bases). The CDR3 has 14 amino acids. The V gene lost 0 bases and the J gene lost 5 bases, with 10 bases spanning the gap. From germline, CDR1 is SGHAT and CDR2 FQNNGV. The CDR3 here is CASSLDRVRTEAFF. Here the CDR3 DNA reads TGTGCCAGCAGCTTAGACAGGGTAAGGACTGAAGCTTTCTTT.

The chain couples TRBV2 to TRBJ1-3; D is perhaps TRBD1 (6 bases). Per the germline V gene, CDR1 is SNHLY and CDR2 is FYNNEI. V shed 5 bases and J shed 2 bases, with 10 bases lying between them. This CDR3 contains 14 residues. The CDR3 region is CASSPGAAGNTIYF. CDR3 DNA sequence: TGTGCCAGCAGTCCGGGGGCAGCTGGAAACACCATATATTTT.

The J gene is TRBJ1-3, the V gene TRBV9; D ambiguous. The ends were cut back, 4 bases at V and 0 bases at J, with 14 bases in the middle. Looked up from germline, CDR1 is SGDLS and CDR2 is YYNGEE. CDR3 length: 16 residues. The CDR3, as DNA: TGTGCCAGCAGCTCTAGGACGGGATCCTCTGGAAACACCATATATTTT. Its translation is CASSSRTGSSGNTIYF.

The chain is built from TRBV9 and TRBJ1-3; no reliable D call. CDR3 size: 15 residues. V lost 2 bases and J 4 bases, leaving 13 bases between the germline ends. Germline-derived CDR1 and CDR2 are SGDLS and YYNGEE. Here the CDR3 reads CASSVSGSGGNTIYF. The CDR3 region has the DNA TGTGCCAGCAGCGTTTCGGGTTCGGGCGGAAACACCATATATTTT.

CDR3 sequence reads: CASSPGTGRQPQHF. The CDR3 region has the DNA TGTGCCAGCAGTCCAGGGACAGGGAGACAGCCCCAGCATTTT. This chain connects TRBV27 to TRBJ1-5; 9 bases align to TRBD1. Germline V CDR1 and CDR2: MNHEY, SMNVEV (reference sequence). The V and J ends lost 5 bases and 7 bases, in that order; junction bases with no gene match: 6. The CDR3 is made up of 14 amino acids.

This clone appeared a single time. V usage is TRBV7-2 and J usage is TRBJ1-6; possible D gene TRBD1, 5 bases. The V gene's germline CDR1 is SGHTA and CDR2 FQGNSA. The germline V and J ends were trimmed by 2 bases and 6 bases, with 14 bases remaining between them. This CDR3 has 16 residues. CDR3 nucleotides: TGTGCCAGCAGCTTAAGCGGGACCTATTCTAATTCACCCCTCCACTTT. This codes for CASSLSGTYSNSPLHF.